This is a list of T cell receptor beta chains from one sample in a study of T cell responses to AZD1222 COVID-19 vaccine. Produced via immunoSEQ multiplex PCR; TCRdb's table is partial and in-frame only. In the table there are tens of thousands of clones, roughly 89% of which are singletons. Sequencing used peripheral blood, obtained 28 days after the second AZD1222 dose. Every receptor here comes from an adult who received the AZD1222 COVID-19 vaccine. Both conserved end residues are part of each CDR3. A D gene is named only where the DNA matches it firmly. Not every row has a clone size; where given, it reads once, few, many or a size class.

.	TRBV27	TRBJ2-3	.	CASSLFFLADITDTQYF	TGTGCCAGCAGTTTATTCTTTTTAGCGGATATCACAGATACGCAGTATTTT
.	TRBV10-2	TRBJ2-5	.	CASSEIAVGAQYF	TGCGCCAGCAGTGAAATAGCGGTGGGGGCCCAGTACTTC
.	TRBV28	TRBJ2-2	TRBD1	CASSLVPQGAGELFF	TGTGCCAGCAGTTTAGTCCCACAGGGGGCCGGGGAGCTGTTTTTT
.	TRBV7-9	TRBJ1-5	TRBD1	CASSLGQGGQPQHF	TGTGCCAGCAGCCTCGGACAGGGAGGTCAGCCCCAGCATTTT
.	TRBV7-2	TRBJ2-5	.	CASSLGVAALSQETQYF	TGTGCCAGCAGCTTAGGGGTAGCCGCTTTAAGTCAAGAGACCCAGTACTTC
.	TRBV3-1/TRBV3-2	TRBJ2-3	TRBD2	CASSQAAGAGGLDTQYF	TGTGCCAGCAGCCAAGCCGCCGGCGCGGGGGGGTTAGATACGCAGTATTTT
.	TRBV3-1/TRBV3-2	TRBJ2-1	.	CASSQDRSWGLDNEQFF	TGTGCCAGCAGCCAAGATAGGAGTTGGGGCCTGGACAATGAGCAGTTCTTC
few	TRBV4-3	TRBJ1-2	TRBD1	CASSQDRTGRYGYTF	TGCGCCAGCAGCCAAGACCGGACAGGGAGGTATGGCTACACCTTC
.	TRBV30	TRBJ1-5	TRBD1	CAWSTGQLNQPQHF	TGTGCCTGGAGTACGGGACAGCTGAATCAGCCCCAGCATTTT
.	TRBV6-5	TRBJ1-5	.	CASSPKIDSNQPQHF	TGTGCCAGCAGTCCGAAGATAGATAGCAATCAGCCCCAGCATTTT
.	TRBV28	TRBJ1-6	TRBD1	CASKKGGQGGGISYNSPLHF	TGTGCCAGCAAGAAAGGGGGACAGGGGGGCGGAATCTCCTATAATTCACCCCTCCACTTT